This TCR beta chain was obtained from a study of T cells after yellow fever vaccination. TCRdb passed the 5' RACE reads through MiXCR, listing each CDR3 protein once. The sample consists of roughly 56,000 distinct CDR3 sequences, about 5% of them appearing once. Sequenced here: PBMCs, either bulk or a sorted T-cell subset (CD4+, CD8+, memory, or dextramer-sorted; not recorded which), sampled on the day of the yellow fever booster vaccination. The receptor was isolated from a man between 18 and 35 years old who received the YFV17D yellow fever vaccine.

CDR3 region: CSVAMTGGFYNEQFF. The CDR3 DNA sequence: TGCAGCGTCGCGATGACAGGGGGTTTTTACAATGAGCAGTTCTTC. This chain joins TRBV29-1 and TRBJ2-1; TRBD1 aligns across 9 bases. CDR3 length equals 15 residues. Germline CDR1 reads SQVTM; CDR2 reads ANQGSEA. V shed 6 bases and J 4 bases; nucleotides not matched to a gene: 10.